The text below deals with one TCR beta chain. Its antigen remains unknown. Trimming pared 1 base from V and 5 bases from J, leaving 11 bases between. The CDR3 has 13 residues. Germline CDR1 GTSNPN, CDR2 SVGIG (reference sequence). A multiplex PCR was run with 60 Vbeta primers and 13 Jbeta primers. Profiled with immunoSEQ multiplex PCR; TCRdb holds only in-frame clones, not every one. This sample has under 150,000 clones, with around 87% found just once. This entry belongs to a study of cytomegalovirus exposure and HLA in healthy donors. Whole-study results and caveats: Among the CMV-associated chains, a few were confirmed in vitro as specific for CMV antigens. Across donors, sequencing depth was assumed by presence/absence analyses to be roughly uniform. According to the study, 160 or so TCR beta chains were cytomegalovirus-associated.

The receptor comes from a young woman in good health and CMV-seronegative. Material: PBMCs. The chain carries TRBV30 and TRBJ1-1; the D gene is possibly TRBD1 (5 bases). In DNA, the CDR3 is TGTGCCTGGAGTGGGGTCAGGGCGACTGAAGCTTTCTTT. Protein product: CAWSGVRATEAFF.